Listed below are T cell receptor beta chains from one sample, sequenced in a study of blood T cell repertoires in COVID-19. Here immunoSEQ multiplex PCR was the method, and the copy in TCRdb shows in-frame clones only, minus some. The sample has around 58,000 clones; about nine tenths are singletons. The sample comprised peripheral blood. Source of these receptors: a woman in her fifties or sixties with active or convalescent COVID-19. Each CDR3 is given with its conserved first and last residue. Each record gives: J gene, V gene, D gene, clone size, CDR3 DNA, CDR3 protein. D genes are given only for firm matches. The listing skips clone size in some rows; elsewhere it reads once, few, many or a size class.

TRBJ2-2 TRBV19 TRBD2 once TGTGCCAGTACGTCCTTCGGACTAGCGGGAATGAGGACCGGGGAGCTGTTTTTT CASTSFGLAGMRTGELFF
TRBJ1-3 TRBV7-3 - once TGTGCCAGCAGCCAGGGGTCCGGAAACACCATATATTTT CASSQGSGNTIYF
TRBJ2-5 TRBV7-2 - once TGTGCCAGCAGCTTAGGCATGGGGCCCCAAGAGACCCAGTACTTC CASSLGMGPQETQYF
TRBJ1-6 TRBV11-2 - - TGTGCCAGCAGCTTAGATCTTCAGGGCTCACCCCTCCACTTT CASSLDLQGSPLHF
TRBJ2-5 TRBV7-8 - - TGTGCCAGCAGCCGGGAACTCGGGGAGACCCAGTACTTC CASSRELGETQYF
TRBJ2-3 TRBV27 TRBD2 - TGTGCCAGCAGTTACTGGACTAGCGCCACAGATACGCAGTATTTT CASSYWTSATDTQYF
TRBJ1-2 TRBV12-3/TRBV12-4 - - TGTGCCAGCAGTTACAGCGGTTCCTATGGCTACACCTTC CASSYSGSYGYTF
TRBJ1-2 TRBV18 TRBD1 - TGTGCCAGCTCACCCGAGACAGGGAACTATGGCTACACCTTC CASSPETGNYGYTF
TRBJ1-6 TRBV30 TRBD1 once TGTGCCTGGAGTGTACACAGGGGAAATAATTCACCCCTCCACTTT CAWSVHRGNNSPLHF
TRBJ2-3 TRBV5-1 TRBD2 - TGCGCCAGCAGCTTGTGGGACAGGGCCCGTAGCGGGAGGGAACCAGATACGCAGTATTTT CASSLWDRARSGREPDTQYF
TRBJ2-3 TRBV20-1 - - TGCAGTGCACCTCTAGCCGATACGCAGTATTTT CSAPLADTQYF
TRBJ2-1 TRBV7-9 TRBD1 - TGTGCCAGCACGACAGGGGGCAGAGACAATGAGCAGTTCTTC CASTTGGRDNEQFF
TRBJ1-1 TRBV5-4 TRBD1 - TGTGCCAGCAGCTTCTACCGGGACAGGGTTGAAGCTTTCTTT CASSFYRDRVEAFF
TRBJ2-2 TRBV3-1/TRBV3-2 TRBD2 once TGTGCCAGCAGCCAAGGCGGGGGGGCCACCGGGGAGCTGTTTTTT CASSQGGGATGELFF